The TCR beta chain under discussion was sequenced for a study of cytomegalovirus exposure and HLA in healthy donors. Study-wide findings and caveats: Analyses of presence and absence presupposed an approximately uniform sequencing depth across donors. CMV serostatus was the only immune exposure information that was available.

This clone occurred once. Its antigen is as yet unknown. Use of 60 Vbeta and 13 Jbeta primers characterized the PCR. Method: immunoSEQ multiplex PCR; TCRdb's copy keeps in-frame clones and lacks some. This table has under 130,000 clones, about 78% appearing once. This CDR3 contains 13 residues. Looked up from germline, CDR1 is MDHEN and CDR2 is SYDVKM. V lost 5 bases, J lost 2 bases, and 7 bases lay in between. The specimen sequenced was PBMCs. The V gene is TRBV28, the J gene TRBJ1-5; tentatively, D is TRBD1 (6 bases). The TCR sequence derives from a man younger than 40 in good health and CMV-seronegative. The CDR3 region is CASSPGGNQPQHF. The CDR3 DNA follows: TGTGCCAGCAGTCCAGGGGGCAATCAGCCCCAGCATTTT.